This section outlines one TCR beta chain sequence together with its context. This sample was taken from a study of spatial heterogeneity in lung cancer. Time point noted: blood at routine non-recurrence follow-up after resection. TCRdb re-called the 5' RACE reads through MiXCR, storing one row per CDR3 protein. The sample records tens of thousands of distinct CDR3 sequences, 12% being singletons. This TCR was recovered from a male donor with early-stage non-small cell lung cancer. The sequencing used PBMCs, collected at follow-up.

CDR3 residues: CASSYRANNQPQHF. The CDR3 region has the DNA TGTGCCAGCAGCTACCGGGCCAACAATCAGCCCCAGCATTTT. This chain joins TRBV5-8 and TRBJ1-5; no clear D gene. This CDR3 has 14 residues. The germline V gene has CDR1 SGHTS and CDR2 YDEGEE. V lost 3 bases and J lost 3, with 10 bases in between.